Listed here are 16 T cell receptor beta chains from one sample, sequenced in a study of cytomegalovirus exposure and HLA in healthy donors. The PCR was carried out with 60 Vbeta primers and 13 Jbeta primers. Assay used: immunoSEQ multiplex PCR; TCRdb lists only in-frame clones, some missing. Among roughly 120,000 clones listed, around three quarters were seen once. Input material: PBMCs. The receptors here all came from a man aged 25-40 years in good health and CMV-seronegative.

This chain links TRBV27 with TRBJ2-1, with D perhaps TRBD2 (6 bases). Deletions cut 5 bases from V and 16 bases from J, with 21 bases between. CDR1 MNHEY and CDR2 SMNVEV come from the germline V gene (reference sequence). This CDR3 has 13 amino acids. CDR3 in DNA: TGTGCCAGCAGTCTTCTGACTAGTGGCGCCCAATTCTTC. The encoded protein is CASSLLTSGAQFF.

The gene calls are TRBV6-5 and TRBJ1-2; D is undetermined. Germline V CDR1 and CDR2: MNHEY, SVGAGI. V lost 2 bases, J lost 8 bases, and 9 bases lay in between. CDR3 length: 12 residues. This chain's CDR3 is CASSYKEKGYTF. The DNA of the CDR3 is TGTGCCAGCAGTTACAAGGAGAAGGGCTACACCTTC.

The V gene is TRBV14, the J gene TRBJ2-4; a possible D gene is TRBD1 (5 bases). V was cut by 4 bases and J by 0 bases, with 22 bases left in between. The CDR3 loop spans 19 amino acids. The germline V gene has CDR1 SGHDN and CDR2 FVKESK. CDR3 loop: CASSPTTFSGPRAKNIQYF. The CDR3 coding sequence is TGTGCCAGCAGCCCAACGACATTTTCAGGGCCCAGAGCCAAAAACATTCAGTACTTC.

The CDR3 spells CASSLLTVQGEQYF. DNA of the CDR3: TGTGCCAGCAGCTTATTGACTGTACAAGGCGAGCAGTACTTC. The chain has TRBV7-2 and TRBJ2-7; D unresolved. This CDR3 is built from 14 residues. CDR1 SGHTA and CDR2 FQGNSA come from the germline V gene. Trimming stripped 2 bases from V and 6 bases from J, with 14 bases between.

CDR3 in amino acids: CASLGGHDYGYTF. The CDR3 nucleotides are TGTGCCAGCCTCGGGGGGCACGACTATGGCTACACCTTC. The chain is built from TRBV7-9 and TRBJ1-2; D possibly corresponds to TRBD1 (6 bases). Trimming shortened V by 8 bases and J by 3 bases, and 13 bases separated the two germline ends. Germline values: CDR1 SEHNR, CDR2 FQNEAQ (reference sequence). CDR3 length: 13 amino acids.

J is TRBJ2-2 and V is TRBV11-2, with D hard to call. Trimming removed 1 base at V and 6 bases at J, with 9 bases between. Germline CDR1 SGHAT, CDR2 FQNNGV. The CDR3 is made up of 14 amino acids. The CDR3 DNA is TGTGCCAGCAGCTTAGTGGTAGTCTCCGGGGAGCTGTTTTTT. Translating it yields CASSLVVVSGELFF.

V gene TRBV5-4 combines with J gene TRBJ2-5, with a tentative D call TRBD2 (5 bases). The CDR3 spans 14 residues. From germline, CDR1 is SGHNT and CDR2 YYREEE (reference sequence). V was pared by 0 bases and J by 1 base, with 7 bases between. CDR3 DNA: TGTGCCAGCAGCTTGGGAGGAGGCCAAGAGACCCAGTACTTC. The encoded protein is CASSLGGGQETQYF.

The chain joins TRBV6-5 to TRBJ1-2; no reliable D call. Trimming cost V 0 bases and J 2 bases, with 10 bases left between them. CDR3 length equals 15 residues. CDR1 and CDR2 from the germline V gene are MNHEY and SVGAGI. This chain's CDR3 is CASSYSRVSNYGYTF. Here the CDR3 DNA reads TGTGCCAGCAGTTACTCACGGGTATCCAACTATGGCTACACCTTC.

A note on this clone: The sample carries other DNA sequences with the same CDR3. The chain is built from TRBV27 and TRBJ2-7; D remains ambiguous. Trimming removed 4 bases at V and 3 bases at J, with 4 bases between. This CDR3 has 11 residues. In germline, CDR1 is MNHEY, CDR2 SMNVEV (reference sequence). CDR3 amino acids: CASSSGYEQYF. The CDR3 nucleotides are TGTGCCAGCAGTTCCGGCTACGAGCAGTACTTC.

Note on this clone: Other DNA sequences within the sample encode an identical CDR3. The J gene is TRBJ1-1, the V gene TRBV5-1; tentative D call: TRBD1 (5 bases). Germline CDR1 is SGHRS and CDR2 is YFSETQ. The CDR3 has 14 amino acids. Trimming took off 1 base at V and 1 base at J, with 8 bases between the two ends. CDR3 nucleotides: TGCGCCAGCAGCTTGCAGGGATCGAACACTGAAGCTTTCTTT. Amino acids: CASSLQGSNTEAFF.

V usage is TRBV10-3 and J usage is TRBJ1-5; tentative D call: TRBD1 (6 bases). CDR1 and CDR2 (germline): ENHRY, SYGVKD. Trimming took off 3 bases at V and 6 bases at J, with 12 bases between the two ends. The CDR3 length is 14 residues. CDR3 in amino acids: CAISDTGRAQPQHF. CDR3 sequence (DNA): TGTGCCATCAGTGATACAGGGAGGGCTCAGCCCCAGCATTTT.

V is TRBV28 and J is TRBJ2-7; unclear D gene. This CDR3 is 15 amino acids long. The germline gives CDR1 MDHEN, CDR2 SYDVKM. V was trimmed by 4 bases and J by 1 base, leaving 14 bases between them. The CDR3 DNA sequence: TGTGCCAGCAGTTCCCTCTCGGTACAGTCCTACGAGCAGTACTTC. Protein product: CASSSLSVQSYEQYF. Full variable domain (rest looked up from reference TRBV28 and TRBJ2-7): DVKVTQSSRYLVKRTGEKVFLECVQDMDHENMFWYRQDPGLGLRLIYFSYDVKMKEKGDIPEGYSVSREKKERFSLILESASTNQTSMYLCASSSLSVQSYEQYFGPGTRLTVT.

The genes are TRBV11-2 and TRBJ2-7, with 9 bases identical to TRBD2. V lost 3 bases to trimming and J lost 0 bases; unmatched junction nucleotides: 3. This CDR3 comprises 15 residues. Germline V CDR1 and CDR2: SGHAT, FQNNGV. CDR3 DNA sequence: TGTGCCAGCAGCTTCGTGACTAGCGGCTCCTACGAGCAGTACTTC. It is translated as CASSFVTSGSYEQYF.

This chain links TRBV28 with TRBJ1-5, with D hard to call. The ends were cut back, 7 bases at V and 7 bases at J, with 11 bases in the middle. Germline V gives CDR1 MDHEN, CDR2 SYDVKM. This CDR3 region has 12 residues. The CDR3 DNA reads TGTGCCAGCAATACGGGTCACCAGCCCCAGCATTTT. This codes for CASNTGHQPQHF.

This sequence joins TRBV5-1 and TRBJ2-3; 11 bases are shared with TRBD2. This CDR3 has 19 amino acids. CDR1 is SGHRS and CDR2 is YFSETQ in the germline V gene. J gave up 0 bases and V 0 bases, and 9 bases lay outside the gene matches. The CDR3 nucleotides read TGCGCCAGCAGCTTGGGAGGGCTAGCGGGAGGTGCAAGCACAGATACGCAGTATTTT. Its translation is CASSLGGLAGGASTDTQYF.

The gene calls are TRBV6-6 and TRBJ1-5; maybe TRBD1 (6 bases). Germline values: CDR1 MNHNY, CDR2 SVGAGI (reference sequence). This CDR3 has 15 amino acids. The V gene lost 2 bases and the J gene lost 3 bases, with 11 bases spanning the gap. DNA of the CDR3: TGTGCCAGCAGTTACAGAGGACAGAACAATCAGCCCCAGCATTTT. This codes for CASSYRGQNNQPQHF.